This entry lists 30 T cell receptor beta chains sequenced from one sample in a study of blood T cells in healthy people across ages. PCR was performed a second time for roughly 7 to 11 cycles using a sample-barcoded 5' primer and a J-beta primer mix. TCRdb used MiXCR to reprocess the 5' RACE reads, holding one entry per CDR3 protein. The sample includes roughly 900,000 distinct CDR3 sequences, about 44% of them seen just once. Sequencing used blood. The receptors stem from a man aged 25-40 years in good health.

The chain uses TRBV4-2 and TRBJ1-4, with TRBD1 matching over 10 bases. CDR3 size: 16 residues. After removal of 0 bases from V and 8 bases from J, the junction contained 6 bases not matched to a gene. The germline V gene has CDR1 LGHNA and CDR2 YNFKEQ. In DNA, the CDR3 is TGTGCCAGCAGCCAAGATGGGACAGGGGTTTTAGAAAAACTGTTTTTT. Amino acid sequence: CASSQDGTGVLEKLFF.

The chain is built from TRBV24-1 and TRBJ2-3; D perhaps matches TRBD1 (6 bases). From germline, CDR1 is KGHDR and CDR2 SFDVKD. This CDR3 has 15 amino acids. V shed 0 bases and J shed 11 bases, with 17 bases lying between them. CDR3 sequence: CATSDLVDRPPVQYF. In nucleotides, the CDR3 is TGTGCCACCAGTGATTTGGTGGACAGACCCCCTGTGCAGTATTTT.

Concerning this clonotype: At one end the junction does not follow the germline gene, possibly because of a read error. The rearrangement uses TRBV7-2 and TRBJ1-5; D uncertain. CDR3 length equals 13 residues. Germline lookup yields CDR1 SGHTA and CDR2 FQGNSA. In nucleotides, the CDR3 is TGTGCCAGCAGCGTAGCCTGGGGTCAGCCCCAGCATTTT. Residues: CASSVAWGQPQHF.

In its sample, this clonotype was seen a few times. The chain employs TRBV18 and TRBJ1-2; D call uncertain. CDR1 and CDR2 (germline): KGHSH, LQKENI. The CDR3 is 14 amino acids. The ends were cut back, 0 bases at V and 4 bases at J, with 9 bases in the middle. The CDR3 bases are TGTGCCAGCTCACCACCACACAGCCTCTATGGCTACACCTTC. This sequence encodes CASSPPHSLYGYTF.

This clonotype was observed at least ten times. The chain is built from TRBV6-2 or TRBV6-3 and TRBJ2-7; 7 bases are shared with TRBD1. Germline trimming cut 8 bases from V and 3 bases from J; bases unmatched to any gene: 19. Germline lookup yields CDR1 MNHEY and CDR2 SVGEGT. The CDR3 covers 17 residues. CDR3 bases: TGTGCCAGCGCATTAGACAGGGCACGGATTCAGGGCTACGAGCAGTACTTC. Translated: CASALDRARIQGYEQYF.

This clonotype has only one observation. The CDR3 loop is CSAQAGQNTGELFF. CDR3 bases: TGCAGCGCCCAGGCGGGTCAGAACACCGGGGAGCTGTTTTTT. This chain connects TRBV29-1 to TRBJ2-2, with a possible D match to TRBD2 (5 bases). This CDR3 comprises 14 residues. Trimming left V 7 bases short and J 1 base short, with 13 bases between. In germline, CDR1 is SQVTM, CDR2 ANQGSEA.

Worth noting for this clonotype: A junction boundary mismatches the germline segment, possibly from a read error. The rearrangement joins TRBV10-3 to TRBJ1-1; 9 nucleotides align to TRBD1. CDR1 is ENHRY and CDR2 is SYGVKD in the germline V gene. This CDR3 contains 18 residues. The CDR3 DNA reads as TGTGCCATCAGTGAGTGGGACAGGGTTTTTCGGATGAACACTGGAGCTTTCTTT. Translating gives CAISEWDRVFRMNTGAFF.

The chain couples TRBV29-1 to TRBJ2-7; D might be TRBD2 (6 bases). The length of the CDR3 is 15 residues. Trimming stripped 1 base from V and 7 bases from J, with 20 bases between. Germline CDR1 SQVTM, CDR2 ANQGSEA. The CDR3 loop reads CSVEVGTGPYNEQYF. CDR3 DNA: TGCAGCGTTGAAGTGGGGACTGGTCCCTACAATGAGCAGTACTTC.

A few counts support this clonotype. The chain uses TRBV29-1 and TRBJ2-1, with TRBD2 identical over 7 bases. CDR1 and CDR2 from the germline V gene are SQVTM and ANQGSEA. V was clipped by 6 bases and J by 9 bases; unmatched bases: 11. The CDR3 is made up of 13 amino acids. CDR3 in amino acids: CSVDRPGLPEQFF. The CDR3 DNA reads as TGCAGCGTGGATCGCCCGGGACTACCTGAGCAGTTCTTC.

The gene calls are TRBV6-2 or TRBV6-3 and TRBJ1-1; D is ambiguous. CDR3 length: 12 residues. Trimming shortened V by 0 bases and J by 7 bases, and 6 bases separated the two germline ends. Germline assignment: CDR1 MNHEY and CDR2 SVGEGT. The CDR3 DNA reads as TGTGCCAGCAGTTACTCGGTCAGTGAAGCTTTCTTT. Protein sequence: CASSYSVSEAFF.

The rearrangement links TRBV6-2 or TRBV6-3 to TRBJ2-5, with no clear D. V gave up 5 bases and J gave up 5 bases, with 15 bases separating them. CDR1 and CDR2 (germline): MNHEY, SVGEGT. CDR3 length equals 14 residues. Here the CDR3 DNA reads TGTGCCAGCAGTGACTTCGGTCATTTGGAGACCCAGTACTTC. Translating it yields CASSDFGHLETQYF.

The gene calls are TRBV11-2 and TRBJ1-6, with a weak D call TRBD1 (6 bases). V was cut by 8 bases and J by 4 bases, with 15 bases left in between. CDR3 length: 15 amino acids. The germline gives CDR1 SGHAT, CDR2 FQNNGV. CDR3 coding DNA: TGTGCCAGCCGCACTATGAGGGGGTATAATTCACCCCTCCACTTT. It specifies CASRTMRGYNSPLHF. Supplemented by reference TRBV11-2 and TRBJ1-6, the full variable domain reads EAGVAQSPRYKIIEKRQSVAFWCNPISGHATLYWYQQILGQGPKLLIQFQNNGVVDDSQLPKDRFSAERLKGVDSTLKIQPAKLEDSAVYLCASRTMRGYNSPLHFGNGTRLTVT.

This clonotype was seen only a few times. The V call is TRBV27, the J call TRBJ1-2; perhaps TRBD1 as D (5 bases). CDR3 size: 15 residues. CDR1 and CDR2 (germline): MNHEY, SMNVEV (reference sequence). Deletions cut 3 bases from V and 9 bases from J, with 20 bases between. This CDR3 reads CASSLGVGEPMSYTF. For the CDR3, the DNA is TGTGCCAGCAGTTTGGGGGTAGGGGAACCTATGAGCTACACCTTC.

The chain has TRBV3-1 and TRBJ1-1, with D perhaps matching TRBD1 (5 bases). V dropped 5 bases and J dropped 4 bases, with 14 bases sitting between them. Germline V gene sequence: CDR1 LGHDT, CDR2 YNNKEL (reference sequence). The CDR3 spans 14 residues. The CDR3 coding sequence is TGTGCCAGCAGCTATGAAGGGGACGGCACTGAAGCTTTCTTT. As protein: CASSYEGDGTEAFF.

This chain uses TRBV5-5 with TRBJ2-3; D not certain. The V gene lost 3 bases and the J gene lost 0 bases, with 11 bases spanning the gap. Germline-derived CDR1 and CDR2 are SGHKS and YYEKEE (reference sequence). This CDR3 is built from 15 residues. The CDR3 region is CASSSYMSSTDTQYF. The CDR3 region has the DNA TGTGCCAGCAGCTCTTACATGTCTAGCACAGATACGCAGTATTTT.

V and J are TRBV20-1 and TRBJ1-1; 8 bases are a match to TRBD1. The CDR3 is 15 residues long. The V gene end was trimmed by 1 base and the J gene end by 1 base; junction bases not matched to a gene: 5. In germline, CDR1 is DFQATT, CDR2 SNEGSKA (reference sequence). CDR3 protein: CSARVTGAPNTEAFF. DNA for the CDR3: TGCAGTGCTAGAGTGACAGGGGCACCGAACACTGAAGCTTTCTTT.

The rearrangement joins TRBV20-1 to TRBJ2-1; 11 nucleotides line up with TRBD2. The length of the CDR3 is 16 residues. J gave up 5 bases and V 3 bases, and 9 bases lay outside the gene matches. CDR1 DFQATT and CDR2 SNEGSKA come from the germline V gene (reference sequence). CDR3 sequence: CSARGTSGGYHNEQFF. CDR3 in DNA: TGCAGTGCTAGGGGAACTAGCGGGGGTTATCACAATGAGCAGTTCTTC.

Note on this clonotype: Given a much more abundant clone one base away, this may be a read error. The genes are TRBV24-1 and TRBJ1-4, with 9 bases fitting TRBD1. CDR3 length: 18 residues. With V trimmed by 4 bases and J by 0 bases, 8 bases remained unmatched. CDR1 and CDR2 (germline): KGHDR, SFDVKD. The CDR3 DNA sequence: TGTGCCACCAGTGAAGGACAGGGGCCCGGTGCAACTAATGAAAAACTGTTTTTT. This encodes CATSEGQGPGATNEKLFF.

This clonotype has only a few counts. The chain recombines TRBV4-2 with TRBJ2-3, with D possibly being TRBD2 (5 bases). The CDR3 contains 16 residues. V lost 1 base, J lost 2 bases, and 13 bases lay in between. Germline values: CDR1 LGHNA, CDR2 YNFKEQ. In nucleotides, the CDR3 is TGTGCCAGCAGCCAAGCGGGATCACTGACCACAGATACGCAGTATTTT. It codes for CASSQAGSLTTDTQYF.

This clonotype has more than one count but fewer than ten. V is TRBV7-9 and J is TRBJ2-1; 12 bases match TRBD2. Germline CDR1 and CDR2: SEHNR and FQNEAQ (reference sequence). The CDR3 consists of 19 residues. Trimming at V came to 1 base and at J to 0 bases, leaving 7 bases not matched to a gene. The CDR3 here is CASSLVGLAGGSSYNEQFF. The CDR3 nucleotides read TGTGCCAGCAGCTTAGTGGGGCTAGCGGGGGGGAGCTCCTACAATGAGCAGTTCTTC. Full variable domain (missing parts from reference TRBV7-9 and TRBJ2-1): DTGVSQNPRHKITKRGQNVTFRCDPISEHNRLYWYRQTLGQGPEFLTYFQNEAQLEKSRLLSDRFSAERPKGSFSTLEIQRTEQGDSAMYLCASSLVGLAGGSSYNEQFFGPGTRLTVL.

Comment on this clonotype: A read error may be the cause here, since a much bigger clone is one base away. The V gene is TRBV29-1, the J gene TRBJ2-1, with 8 bases that match TRBD1. This CDR3 contains 14 residues. The J segment lost 10 bases and the V segment lost 2 bases, leaving 10 bases of the junction unmatched. Germline V lookup: CDR1 SQVTM, CDR2 ANQGSEA. CDR3: CSVEKSGQGREQFF. CDR3 bases: TGCAGCGTTGAAAAGAGTGGACAGGGTCGCGAGCAGTTCTTC.

The V and J genes are TRBV10-3 and TRBJ2-3; D remains ambiguous. V shed 2 bases and J shed 2 bases, with 5 bases lying between them. The CDR3 sequence is 13 residues long. Germline V lookup: CDR1 ENHRY, CDR2 SYGVKD. The CDR3 here is CAISEGNTDTQYF. DNA of the CDR3: TGTGCCATCAGTGAGGGAAACACAGATACGCAGTATTTT.

The chain links TRBV20-1 to TRBJ2-7, with TRBD2 identical over 12 bases. Germline CDR1 and CDR2: DFQATT and SNEGSKA (reference sequence). The ends lost 3 bases at V and 7 bases at J; junction bases unmatched: 10. The CDR3 consists of 15 residues. The DNA of the CDR3 is TGCAGTGCTAGCGAGACTAGCGGGGGCATTAATGAGCAGTACTTC. Translating gives CSASETSGGINEQYF.

This clonotype was observed a few times. CDR3 region: CASSGDSENQPQHF. DNA for the CDR3: TGTGCCAGCAGCGGGGACAGCGAAAATCAGCCCCAGCATTTT. The chain links TRBV7-2 to TRBJ1-5; 7 bases map to TRBD1. Unmatched junction bases numbered 5, after V lost 5 bases and J lost 4 bases. This CDR3 region has 14 residues. The V gene's germline CDR1 is SGHTA and CDR2 FQGNSA. Drawing the rest from reference TRBV7-2 and TRBJ1-5, the complete variable domain is GAGVSQSPSNKVTEKGKDVELRCDPISGHTALYWYRQSLGQGLEFLIYFQGNSAPDKSGLPSDRFSAERTGGSVSTLTIQRTQQEDSAVYLCASSGDSENQPQHFGDGTRLSIL.

The chain recombines TRBV20-1 with TRBJ2-4; D is perhaps TRBD2 (6 bases). The better agreement between TRBJ2-7 and the DNA end casts doubt on the J call. The CDR3 runs 11 residues. Per germline, CDR1 DFQATT and CDR2 SNEGSKA (reference sequence). CDR3 sequence (DNA): TGCAGTGCTGGAGGGGATTACGAGCAGTACTTC. It encodes CSAGGDYEQYF.

This chain joins TRBV28 and TRBJ1-1; perhaps TRBD1 as D (6 bases). This CDR3 is 15 amino acids long. Trimming stripped 6 bases from V and 6 bases from J, with 20 bases between. Germline V CDR1 and CDR2: MDHEN, SYDVKM. This CDR3 reads CASSSSGQGSAEAFF. The CDR3 bases are TGTGCCAGCAGCTCCTCCGGGCAGGGGTCAGCTGAAGCTTTCTTT.

This clonotype came up many times. The chain uses TRBV3-1 and TRBJ2-6; TRBD2 might be the D (5 bases). Germline V CDR1 and CDR2: LGHDT, YNNKEL (reference sequence). This CDR3 has 17 residues. Trimming removed 0 bases at V and 2 bases at J, with 11 bases between. CDR3 DNA sequence: TGTGCCAGCAGCCAAGAGGGGTCGGGGACTGGGGCCAACGTCCTGACTTTC. The encoded protein is CASSQEGSGTGANVLTF.

The gene calls are TRBV24-1 and TRBJ1-2; 8 positions agree with TRBD1. The germline CDR1 and CDR2 sequences are KGHDR and SFDVKD. The CDR3 has 15 amino acids. V gave up 7 bases and J gave up 2 bases; unmatched junction bases: 8. CDR3 sequence (DNA): TGTGCCACCAGCGCCAGTACAGGGGGGAACTATGGCTACACCTTC. Encoded protein: CATSASTGGNYGYTF.

The rearrangement uses TRBV4-1 and TRBJ2-7, with 8 bases fitting TRBD1. The J segment lost 0 bases and the V segment lost 6 bases, leaving 7 bases of the junction unmatched. The CDR3 length is 15 residues. The germline CDR1 and CDR2 sequences are MGHRA and YSYEKL. CDR3 bases: TGCGCCAGCAGTTTTGACAGGGGTGCCTCCTACGAGCAGTACTTC. It translates to CASSFDRGASYEQYF.

The V gene is TRBV28, the J gene TRBJ1-5; 8 nucleotides align to TRBD1. Trimming took 6 bases from V and 3 from J; bases not matched to a gene: 1. The CDR3 is 13 amino acids. The V gene's germline CDR1 is MDHEN and CDR2 SYDVKM. The DNA for the CDR3 is TGTGCCAGCAGGGGACAGGTCAATCAGCCCCAGCATTTT. Its translation: CASRGQVNQPQHF.